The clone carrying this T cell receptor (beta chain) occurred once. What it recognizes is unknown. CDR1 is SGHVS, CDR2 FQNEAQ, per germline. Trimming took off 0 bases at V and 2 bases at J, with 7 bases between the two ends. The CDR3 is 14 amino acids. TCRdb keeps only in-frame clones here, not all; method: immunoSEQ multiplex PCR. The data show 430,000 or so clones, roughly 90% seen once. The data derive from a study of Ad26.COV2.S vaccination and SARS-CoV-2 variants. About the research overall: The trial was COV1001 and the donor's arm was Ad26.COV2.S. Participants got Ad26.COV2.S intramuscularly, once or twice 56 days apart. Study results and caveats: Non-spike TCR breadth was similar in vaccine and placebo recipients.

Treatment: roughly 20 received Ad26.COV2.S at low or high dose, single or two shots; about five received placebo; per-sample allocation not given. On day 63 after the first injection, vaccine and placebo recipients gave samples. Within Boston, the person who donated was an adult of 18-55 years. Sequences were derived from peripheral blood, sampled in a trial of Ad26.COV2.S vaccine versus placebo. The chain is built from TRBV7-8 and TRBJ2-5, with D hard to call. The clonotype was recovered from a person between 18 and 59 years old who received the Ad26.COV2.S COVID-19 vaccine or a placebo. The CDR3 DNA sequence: TGTGCCAGCAGCTTAGCGCGACTTCAAGAGACCCAGTACTTC. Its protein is CASSLARLQETQYF. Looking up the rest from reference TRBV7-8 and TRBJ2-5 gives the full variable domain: GAGVSQSPRYKVAKRGQDVALRCDPISGHVSLFWYQQALGQGPEFLTYFQNEAQLDKSGLPSDRFFAERPEGSVSTLKIQRTQQEDSAVYLCASSLARLQETQYFGPGTRLLVL.